This T cell receptor beta chain was identified during a study of early T cells in non-severe SARS-CoV-2 infection. Points from the study as a whole: Using VDJdb, the matching emphasized anti-spike CD8 responses while missing private and CD4 specificities.

This clonotype was recorded at least ten times. Its antigen is as yet unknown. MiXCR, run by TCRdb on the 5' RACE reads, gives a single entry per CDR3 protein. Of tens of thousands of distinct CDR3 sequences in the sample, around 12% were seen once. Germline-derived CDR1 and CDR2 are LGHDT and YNNKEL (reference sequence). The CDR3 has 15 amino acids. Between the trimmed V and J ends, which lost 6 bases and 4 bases, there was a span of 18 bases. V is TRBV3-1 and J is TRBJ2-5, with no clear D. This clonotype was sampled from an adult who was a healthcare worker with PCR-confirmed SARS-CoV-2 infection or an uninfected control (not recorded which). The sample was whole blood. The CDR3 DNA reads as TGTGCCAGCAGACAATCTCTACGCGGTCTAGAGACCCAGTACTTC. Protein product: CASRQSLRGLETQYF.